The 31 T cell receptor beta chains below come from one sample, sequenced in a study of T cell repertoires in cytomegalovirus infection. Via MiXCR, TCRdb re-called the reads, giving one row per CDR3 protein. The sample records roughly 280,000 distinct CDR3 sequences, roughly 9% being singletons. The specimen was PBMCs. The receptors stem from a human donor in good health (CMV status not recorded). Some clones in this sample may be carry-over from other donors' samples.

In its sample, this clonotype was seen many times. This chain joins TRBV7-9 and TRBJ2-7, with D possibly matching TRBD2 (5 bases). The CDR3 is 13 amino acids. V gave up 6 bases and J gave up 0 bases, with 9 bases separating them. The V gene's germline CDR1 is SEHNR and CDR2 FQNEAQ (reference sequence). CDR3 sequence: CASRGGSSYEQYF. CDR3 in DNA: TGTGCCAGCAGGGGCGGGTCCTCCTACGAGCAGTACTTC.

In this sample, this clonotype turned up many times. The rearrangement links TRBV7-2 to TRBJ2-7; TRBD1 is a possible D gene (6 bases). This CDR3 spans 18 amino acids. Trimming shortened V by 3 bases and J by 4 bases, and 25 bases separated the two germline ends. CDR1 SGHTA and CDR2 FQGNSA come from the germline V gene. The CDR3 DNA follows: TGTGCCAGCAGCTTTAATGCCGCGTGGCAGGGAAGGGGGTACGAGCAGTACTTC. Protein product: CASSFNAAWQGRGYEQYF. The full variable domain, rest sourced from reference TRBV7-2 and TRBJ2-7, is GAGVSQSPSNKVTEKGKDVELRCDPISGHTALYWYRQSLGQGLEFLIYFQGNSAPDKSGLPSDRFSAERTGGSVSTLTIQRTQQEDSAVYLCASSFNAAWQGRGYEQYFGPGTRLTVT.

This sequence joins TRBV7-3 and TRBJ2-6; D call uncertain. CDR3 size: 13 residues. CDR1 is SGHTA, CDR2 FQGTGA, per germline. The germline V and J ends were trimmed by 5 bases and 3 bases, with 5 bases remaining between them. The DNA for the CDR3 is TGTGCCAGCAGCCAAGTTGGGGCCAACGTCCTGACTTTC. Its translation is CASSQVGANVLTF. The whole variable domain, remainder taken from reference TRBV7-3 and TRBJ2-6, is GAGVSQTPSNKVTEKGKYVELRCDPISGHTALYWYRQSLGQGPEFLIYFQGTGAADDSGLPNDRFFAVRPEGSVSTLKIQRTERGDSAVYLCASSQVGANVLTFGAGSRLTVL.

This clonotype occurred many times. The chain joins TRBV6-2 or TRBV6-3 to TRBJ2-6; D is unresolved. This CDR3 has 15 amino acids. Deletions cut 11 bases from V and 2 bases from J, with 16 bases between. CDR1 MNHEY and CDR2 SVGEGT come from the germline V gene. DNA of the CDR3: TGTGCCGTTACCCGGCGGCTAACTGGGGCCAACGTCCTGACTTTC. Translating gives CAVTRRLTGANVLTF.

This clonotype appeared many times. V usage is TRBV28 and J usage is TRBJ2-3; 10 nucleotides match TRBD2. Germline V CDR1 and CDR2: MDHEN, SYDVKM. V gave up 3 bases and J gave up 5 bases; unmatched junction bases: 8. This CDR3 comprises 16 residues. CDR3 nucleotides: TGTGCCAGCAGTTTCCCAGCGGGGGGGCGAAAAGATACGCAGTATTTT. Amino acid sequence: CASSFPAGGRKDTQYF.

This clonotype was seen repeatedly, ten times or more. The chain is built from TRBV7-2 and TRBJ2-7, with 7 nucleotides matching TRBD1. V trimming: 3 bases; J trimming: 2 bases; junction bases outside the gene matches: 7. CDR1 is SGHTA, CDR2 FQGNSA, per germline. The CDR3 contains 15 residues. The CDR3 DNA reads TGTGCCAGCAGCTTCTACCCGGGACAGACCTACGAGCAGTACTTC. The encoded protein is CASSFYPGQTYEQYF.

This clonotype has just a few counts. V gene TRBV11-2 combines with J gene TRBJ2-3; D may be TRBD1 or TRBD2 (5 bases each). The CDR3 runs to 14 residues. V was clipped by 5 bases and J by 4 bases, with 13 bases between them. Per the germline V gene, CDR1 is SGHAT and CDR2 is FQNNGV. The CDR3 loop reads CASSPDGAADTQYF. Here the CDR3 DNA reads TGTGCCAGCAGCCCGGACGGGGCCGCAGATACGCAGTATTTT.

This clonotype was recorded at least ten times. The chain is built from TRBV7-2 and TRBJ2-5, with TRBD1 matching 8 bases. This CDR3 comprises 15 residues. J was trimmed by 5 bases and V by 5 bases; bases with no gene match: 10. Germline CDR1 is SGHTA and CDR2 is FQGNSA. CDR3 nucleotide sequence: TGTGCCAGCAGCCGGACAGGGAAGAGTGGCGAGACCCAGTACTTC. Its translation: CASSRTGKSGETQYF.

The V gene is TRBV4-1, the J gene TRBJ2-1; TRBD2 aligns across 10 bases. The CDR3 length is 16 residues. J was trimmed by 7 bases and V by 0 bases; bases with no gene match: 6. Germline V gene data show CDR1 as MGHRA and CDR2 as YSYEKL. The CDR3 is CASSQEPAGGLNEQFF. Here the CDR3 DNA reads TGCGCCAGCAGCCAAGAGCCAGCGGGGGGGCTGAATGAGCAGTTCTTC.

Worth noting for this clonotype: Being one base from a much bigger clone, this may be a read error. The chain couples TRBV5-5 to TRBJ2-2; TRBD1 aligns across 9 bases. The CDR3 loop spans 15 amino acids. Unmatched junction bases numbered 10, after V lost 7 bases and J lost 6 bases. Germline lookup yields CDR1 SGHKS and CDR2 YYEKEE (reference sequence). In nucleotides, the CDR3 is TGTGCCAGCGGCGCAGGACAGGGGAGGGCCGGGGAGCTGTTTTTT. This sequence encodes CASGAGQGRAGELFF.

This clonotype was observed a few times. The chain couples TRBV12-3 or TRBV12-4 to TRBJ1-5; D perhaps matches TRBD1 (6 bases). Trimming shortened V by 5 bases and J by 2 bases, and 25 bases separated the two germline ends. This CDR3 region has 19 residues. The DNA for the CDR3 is TGTGCCAGCAGTCCCTTCGGGGGGGCTGTTCTTGAGGGCAATCAGCCCCAGCATTTT. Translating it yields CASSPFGGAVLEGNQPQHF.

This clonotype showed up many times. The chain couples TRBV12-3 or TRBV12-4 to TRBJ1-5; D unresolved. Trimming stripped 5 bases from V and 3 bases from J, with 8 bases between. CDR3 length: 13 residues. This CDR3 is CASSPQDNQPQHF. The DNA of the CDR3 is TGTGCCAGCAGTCCCCAAGACAATCAGCCCCAGCATTTT.

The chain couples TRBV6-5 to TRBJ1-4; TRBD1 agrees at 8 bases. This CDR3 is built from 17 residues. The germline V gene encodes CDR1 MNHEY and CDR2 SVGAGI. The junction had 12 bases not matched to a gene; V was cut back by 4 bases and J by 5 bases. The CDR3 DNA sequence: TGTGCCAGCAGTTTCGGGACAGGAGGACTAAGGAATGAAAAACTGTTTTTT. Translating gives CASSFGTGGLRNEKLFF.

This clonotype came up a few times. CDR3 nucleotide sequence: TGTGCCAGTAGTTCGGGACAGGGGGCCGGGGCCCAGTACTTC. Protein product: CASSSGQGAGAQYF. V usage is TRBV19 and J usage is TRBJ2-5; 12 bases fit TRBD1. With 5 bases clipped from V and 9 bases from J, the junction kept 7 bases outside the gene matches. The V gene's germline CDR1 is LNHDA and CDR2 SQIVND (reference sequence). The CDR3 has 14 amino acids.

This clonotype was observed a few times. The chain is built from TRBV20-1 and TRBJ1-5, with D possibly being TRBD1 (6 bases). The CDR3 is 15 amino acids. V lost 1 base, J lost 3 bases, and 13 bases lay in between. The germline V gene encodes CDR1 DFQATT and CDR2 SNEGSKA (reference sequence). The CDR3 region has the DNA TGCAGTGCTAGAGGGGCACAGGGAAACAATCAGCCCCAGCATTTT. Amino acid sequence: CSARGAQGNNQPQHF.

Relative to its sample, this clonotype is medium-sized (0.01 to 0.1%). CDR3 DNA sequence: TGTGCCAGCAGCTCCCAGACAGGGTACCAAGAGACCCAGTACTTC. Amino acid sequence: CASSSQTGYQETQYF. V gene TRBV7-2 combines with J gene TRBJ2-5; the match to TRBD1 covers 7 bases. The CDR3 contains 15 residues. The germline gives CDR1 SGHTA, CDR2 FQGNSA. V lost 4 bases, J lost 0 bases, and 5 bases stayed unmatched.

The DNA for the CDR3 is TGCGCCAGCAGCAATGTACGGTTCACCGGGGAGCTGTTTTTT. This codes for CASSNVRFTGELFF. This rearrangement joins TRBV4-3 to TRBJ2-2; unclear D gene. Between the trimmed V and J ends, which lost 5 bases and 4 bases, there was a span of 11 bases. Germline V gene data show CDR1 as LGHNA and CDR2 as YSLEER. The CDR3 runs 14 residues.

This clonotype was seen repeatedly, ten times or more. The CDR3 here is CASSLAGGGADTQYF. The DNA for the CDR3 is TGTGCCAGCAGCTTAGCGGGAGGGGGCGCAGATACGCAGTATTTT. The chain is built from TRBV7-2 and TRBJ2-3, with D tentatively TRBD1 or TRBD2 (7 bases each). V was pared by 0 bases and J by 4 bases, with 11 bases between. The length of the CDR3 is 15 residues. Germline V lookup: CDR1 SGHTA, CDR2 FQGNSA.

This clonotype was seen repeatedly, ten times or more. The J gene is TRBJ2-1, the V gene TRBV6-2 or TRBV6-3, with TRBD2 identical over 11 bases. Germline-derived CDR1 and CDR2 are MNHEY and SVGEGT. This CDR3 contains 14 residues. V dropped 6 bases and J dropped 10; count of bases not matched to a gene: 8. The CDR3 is CASRLAGALGEQFF. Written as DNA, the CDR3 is TGTGCCAGCAGACTAGCGGGAGCCCTCGGGGAGCAGTTCTTC.

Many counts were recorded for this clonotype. The CDR3 region is CASSPRDSQNEKLFF. The DNA of the CDR3 is TGTGCCAGCTCACCGAGGGACAGTCAAAATGAAAAACTGTTTTTT. The V and J genes are TRBV18 and TRBJ1-4; 7 bases line up with TRBD1. V was pared by 3 bases and J by 5 bases, with 6 bases of the junction left unmatched. Germline CDR1 is KGHSH and CDR2 is LQKENI. This CDR3 is 15 amino acids long.

The DNA for the CDR3 is TGTGCCAGCAGTCCTCTTAGCGGAGGCTACGAGCAGTACTTC. It encodes CASSPLSGGYEQYF. This sequence joins TRBV12-3 or TRBV12-4 and TRBJ2-7, with D possibly matching TRBD2 (6 bases). V was trimmed by 5 bases and J by 3 bases, leaving 14 bases between them. The CDR3 length is 14 residues.

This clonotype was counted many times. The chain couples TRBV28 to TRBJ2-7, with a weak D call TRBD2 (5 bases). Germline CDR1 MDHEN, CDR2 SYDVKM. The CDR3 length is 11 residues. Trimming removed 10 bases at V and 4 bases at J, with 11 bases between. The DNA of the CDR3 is TGTGCCACCGGACTTTTTTACGAGCAGTACTTC. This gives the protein CATGLFYEQYF.

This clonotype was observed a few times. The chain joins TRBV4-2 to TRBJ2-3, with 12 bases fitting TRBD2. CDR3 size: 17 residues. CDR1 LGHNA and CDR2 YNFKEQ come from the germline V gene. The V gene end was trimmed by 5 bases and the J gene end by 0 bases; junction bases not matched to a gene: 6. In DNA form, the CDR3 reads TGTGCCAGCAGCTCCCGACTAGCGGGGGAGAGCACAGATACGCAGTATTTT. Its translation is CASSSRLAGESTDTQYF.

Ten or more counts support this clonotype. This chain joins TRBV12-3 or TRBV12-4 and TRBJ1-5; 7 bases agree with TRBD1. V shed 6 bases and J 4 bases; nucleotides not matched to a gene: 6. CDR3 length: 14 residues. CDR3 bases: TGTGCCAGCAGCCCGGACAGGTTAAATCAGCCCCAGCATTTT. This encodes CASSPDRLNQPQHF.

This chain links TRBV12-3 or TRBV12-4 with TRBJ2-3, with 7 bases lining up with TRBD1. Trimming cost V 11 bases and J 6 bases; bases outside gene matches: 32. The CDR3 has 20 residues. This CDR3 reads CAPHPRDRRRPYLSMDTQYF. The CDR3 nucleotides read TGTGCCCCCCATCCCCGGGACAGACGTAGACCTTACCTCTCCATGGATACGCAGTATTTT.

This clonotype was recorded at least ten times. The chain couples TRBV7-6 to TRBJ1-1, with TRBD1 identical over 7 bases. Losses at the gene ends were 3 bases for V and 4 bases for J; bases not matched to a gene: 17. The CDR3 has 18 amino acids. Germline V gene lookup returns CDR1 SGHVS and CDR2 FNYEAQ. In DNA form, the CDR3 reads TGTGCCAGCAGCTTGGGGATAAGGACAGGAAGGTCGGGCACTGAAGCTTTCTTT. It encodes CASSLGIRTGRSGTEAFF.

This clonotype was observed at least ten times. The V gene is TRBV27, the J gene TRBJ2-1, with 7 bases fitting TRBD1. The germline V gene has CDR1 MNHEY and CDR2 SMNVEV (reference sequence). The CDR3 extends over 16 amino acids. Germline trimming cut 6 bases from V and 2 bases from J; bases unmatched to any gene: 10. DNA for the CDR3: TGTGCCAGCAGCTCACCCCCGGGGACAGCCTACAATGAGCAGTTCTTC. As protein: CASSSPPGTAYNEQFF.

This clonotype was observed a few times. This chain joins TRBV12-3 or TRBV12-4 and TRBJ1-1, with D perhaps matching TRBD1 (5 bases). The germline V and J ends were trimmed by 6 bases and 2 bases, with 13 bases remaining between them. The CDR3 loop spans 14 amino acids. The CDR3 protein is CASRQRGVNTEAFF. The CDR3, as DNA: TGTGCCAGCAGACAGAGGGGTGTTAACACTGAAGCTTTCTTT.

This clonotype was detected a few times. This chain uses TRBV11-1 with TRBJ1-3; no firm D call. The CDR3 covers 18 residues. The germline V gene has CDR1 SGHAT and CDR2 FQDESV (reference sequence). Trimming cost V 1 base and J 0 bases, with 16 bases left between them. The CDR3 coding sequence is TGTGCCAGCAGCTTAGTGTCCGGGATGGTCGGCTCTGGAAACACCATATATTTT. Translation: CASSLVSGMVGSGNTIYF.

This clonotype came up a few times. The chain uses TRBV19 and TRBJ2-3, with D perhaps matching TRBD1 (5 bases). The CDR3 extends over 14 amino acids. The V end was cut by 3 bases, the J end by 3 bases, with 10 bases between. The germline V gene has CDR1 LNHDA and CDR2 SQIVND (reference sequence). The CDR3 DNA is TGTGCCAGTAGTATGCGGACAATTACAGATACGCAGTATTTT. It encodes CASSMRTITDTQYF.

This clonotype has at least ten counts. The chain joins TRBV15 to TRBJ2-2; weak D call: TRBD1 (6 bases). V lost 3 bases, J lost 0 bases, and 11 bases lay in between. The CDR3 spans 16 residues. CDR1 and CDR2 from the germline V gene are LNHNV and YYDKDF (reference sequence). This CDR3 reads CATSRGRTANTGELFF. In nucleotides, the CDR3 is TGTGCCACCAGCAGGGGCAGGACAGCGAACACCGGGGAGCTGTTTTTT.